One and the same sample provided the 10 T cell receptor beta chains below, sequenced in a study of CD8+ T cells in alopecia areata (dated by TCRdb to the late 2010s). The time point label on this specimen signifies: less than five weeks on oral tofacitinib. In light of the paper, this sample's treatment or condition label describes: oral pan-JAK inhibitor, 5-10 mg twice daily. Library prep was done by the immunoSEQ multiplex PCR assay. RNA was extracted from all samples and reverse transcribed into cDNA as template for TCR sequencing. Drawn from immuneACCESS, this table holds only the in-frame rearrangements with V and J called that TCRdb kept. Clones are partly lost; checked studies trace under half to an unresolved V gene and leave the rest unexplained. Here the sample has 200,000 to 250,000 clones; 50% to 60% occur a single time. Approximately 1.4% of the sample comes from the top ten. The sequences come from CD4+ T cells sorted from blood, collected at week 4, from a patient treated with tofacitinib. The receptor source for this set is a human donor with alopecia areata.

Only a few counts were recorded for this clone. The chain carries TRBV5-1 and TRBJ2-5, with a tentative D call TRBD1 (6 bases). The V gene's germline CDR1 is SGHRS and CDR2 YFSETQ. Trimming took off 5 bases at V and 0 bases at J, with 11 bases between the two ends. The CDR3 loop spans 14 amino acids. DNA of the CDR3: TGCGCCAGCAGGGGGACATCGTACCAAGAGACCCAGTACTTC. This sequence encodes CASRGTSYQETQYF.

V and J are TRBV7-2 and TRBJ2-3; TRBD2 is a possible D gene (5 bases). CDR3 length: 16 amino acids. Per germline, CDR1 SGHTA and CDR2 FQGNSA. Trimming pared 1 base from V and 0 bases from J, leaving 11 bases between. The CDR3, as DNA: TGTGCCAGCAGCTTAGGGTTGCGGGTTAGCACAGATACGCAGTATTTT. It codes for CASSLGLRVSTDTQYF.

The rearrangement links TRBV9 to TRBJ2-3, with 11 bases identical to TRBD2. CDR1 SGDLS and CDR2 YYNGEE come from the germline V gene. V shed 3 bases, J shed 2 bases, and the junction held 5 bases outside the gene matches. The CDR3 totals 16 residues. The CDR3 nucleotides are TGTGCCAGCAGCGAAAGACTAGCGGGGCCCACAGATACGCAGTATTTT. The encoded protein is CASSERLAGPTDTQYF. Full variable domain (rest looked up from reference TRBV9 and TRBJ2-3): DSGVTQTPKHLITATGQRVTLRCSPRSGDLSVYWYQQSLDQGLQFLIQYYNGEERAKGNILERFSAQQFPDLHSELNLSSLELGDSALYFCASSERLAGPTDTQYFGPGTRLTVL.

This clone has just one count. In DNA, the CDR3 is TGTGCCAGCAGCTTAGAGTGGCAGGGGGCTTCAGCCAAAAACATTCAGTACTTC. This codes for CASSLEWQGASAKNIQYF. This sequence joins TRBV13 and TRBJ2-4, with TRBD1 identical over 8 bases. Germline CDR1 and CDR2: PRHDT and FYEKMQ (reference sequence). The junction had 8 bases not matched to a gene; V was cut back by 1 base and J by 0 bases. This CDR3 region has 18 residues.

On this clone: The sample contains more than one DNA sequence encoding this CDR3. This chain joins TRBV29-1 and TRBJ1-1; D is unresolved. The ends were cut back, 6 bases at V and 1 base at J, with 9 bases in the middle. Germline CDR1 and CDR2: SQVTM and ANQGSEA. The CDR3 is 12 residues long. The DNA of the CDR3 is TGCAGCGTCGGCAGCGCGAACACTGAAGCTTTCTTT. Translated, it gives CSVGSANTEAFF.

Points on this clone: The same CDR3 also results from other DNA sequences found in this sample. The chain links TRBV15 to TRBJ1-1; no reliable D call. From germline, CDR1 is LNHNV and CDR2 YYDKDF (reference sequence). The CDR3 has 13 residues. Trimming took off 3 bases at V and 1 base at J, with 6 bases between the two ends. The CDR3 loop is CATSRGPNTEAFF. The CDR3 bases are TGTGCCACCAGCAGGGGCCCGAACACTGAAGCTTTCTTT. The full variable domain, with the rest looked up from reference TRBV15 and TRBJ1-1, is DAMVIQNPRYQVTQFGKPVTLSCSQTLNHNVMYWYQQKSSQAPKLLFHYYDKDFNNEADTPDNFQSRRPNTSFCFLDIRSPGLGDTAMYLCATSRGPNTEAFFGQGTRLTVV.

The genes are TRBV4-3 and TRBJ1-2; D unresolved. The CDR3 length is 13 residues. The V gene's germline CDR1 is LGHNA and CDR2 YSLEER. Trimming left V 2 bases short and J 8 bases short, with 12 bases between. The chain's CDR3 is CASSQPGSGGYTF. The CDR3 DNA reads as TGCGCCAGCAGCCAACCCGGGAGCGGCGGCTACACCTTC.

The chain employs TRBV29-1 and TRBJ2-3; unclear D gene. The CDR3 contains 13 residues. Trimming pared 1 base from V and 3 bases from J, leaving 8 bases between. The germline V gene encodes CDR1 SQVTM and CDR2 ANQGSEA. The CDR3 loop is CSVEVAATDTQYF. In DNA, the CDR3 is TGCAGCGTTGAAGTGGCAGCTACAGATACGCAGTATTTT.

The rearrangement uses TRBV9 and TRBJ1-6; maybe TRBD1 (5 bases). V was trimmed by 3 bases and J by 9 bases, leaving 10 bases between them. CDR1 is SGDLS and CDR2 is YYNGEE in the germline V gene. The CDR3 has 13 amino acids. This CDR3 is CASSARRGSPLHF. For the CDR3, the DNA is TGTGCCAGCAGCGCACGAAGGGGTTCACCCCTCCACTTT.

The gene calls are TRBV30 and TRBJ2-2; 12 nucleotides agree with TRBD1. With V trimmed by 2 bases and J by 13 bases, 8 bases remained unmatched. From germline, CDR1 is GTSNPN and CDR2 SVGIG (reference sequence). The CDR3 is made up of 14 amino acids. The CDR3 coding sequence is TGTGCCTGGAGTCGGGGACAGGGGGCTAGGGGGCTGTTTTTT. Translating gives CAWSRGQGARGLFF.